The 14 T cell receptor beta chains below all came from one sample that was sequenced in a study of T cell clonality in common variable immunodeficiency. Generated by immunoSEQ multiplex PCR, the TCRdb table keeps only in-frame clones and is missing some. Found here are 50,000 to 70,000 clones, no singletons; the ten largest cover 0.83%. Sequencing was carried out using peripheral blood mononuclear cells. The receptors here all came from a person aged 18-69 years in good health.

At least ten counts were recorded for this clone. The sequence runs out 3 residues before the end of the CDR3; the remainder is reconstructed from the germline J gene. The chain uses TRBV6-4 and TRBJ2-1, with 15 bases identical to TRBD2. In germline, CDR1 is MRHNA, CDR2 SNTAGT. Unmatched junction bases numbered 5, after V lost 6 bases and J lost 8 bases. This CDR3 is 15 amino acids long. This chain's CDR3 is CASRRTSGGADEQFF. The CDR3 DNA, read in part, is TGTGCCAGCAGGCGGACTAGCGGGGGGGCGGATGAG.

This clone was picked up many times. The read comes to an end 3 residues before the CDR3 does, leaving the germline J gene to fill in the end. This chain links TRBV7-2 with TRBJ1-1; D might be TRBD1 (5 bases). CDR1 SGHTA and CDR2 FQGNSA come from the germline V gene. The CDR3 consists of 13 residues. V lost 3 bases and J lost 0, with 5 bases in between. The covered CDR3 bases are TGTGCCAGCAGCTTCAGGGTGAACACTGAA. It yields the protein CASSFRVNTE. The entire CDR3 protein is CASSFRVNTEAFF.

This clone was detected ten times or more. Coverage ceases 3 residues before the CDR3 finishes, and the germline J gene fills in the end. The J gene is TRBJ2-1, the V gene TRBV7-2; 11 bases fit TRBD2. The V gene's germline CDR1 is SGHTA and CDR2 FQGNSA. The CDR3 totals 14 residues. V was pared by 1 base and J by 9 bases, with 2 bases of the junction left unmatched. This CDR3 reads CASSLGGTSGEQFF. The sequenced part of the CDR3 DNA is TGTGCCAGCAGCTTAGGTGGGACTAGCGGTGAG.

This clone was seen many times. The CDR3 is cut off 3 residues early in the read; its end comes from the germline J gene. The chain links TRBV7-9 to TRBJ2-7, with D perhaps TRBD2 (5 bases). V was clipped by 6 bases and J by 2 bases, with 14 bases between them. The CDR3 consists of 14 residues. CDR1 is SEHNR and CDR2 is FQNEAQ in the germline V gene (reference sequence). The sequenced CDR3 bases are TGTGCCAGCAGTATAAGCGGAGACGCCTACGAG. Protein sequence: CASSISGDAYE. The CDR3 in full is CASSISGDAYEQYF.

This clone has ten or more counts. The observed sequence ends 3 residues before the CDR3 terminus, with the missing tail filled in from the germline J gene. The chain uses TRBV14 and TRBJ2-5; a possible D gene is TRBD1 (5 bases). Trimming removed 6 bases at V and 1 base at J, with 9 bases between. CDR3 length: 13 amino acids. Germline assignment: CDR1 SGHDN and CDR2 FVKESK. The CDR3 protein is CASSRGRQETQYF. The CDR3 DNA, read in part, is TGTGCCAGCAGTAGGGGCCGCCAAGAGACC.

This clone was counted ten times or more. The sequence runs out 3 residues before the end of the CDR3; the remainder is reconstructed from the germline J gene. The rearrangement links TRBV6-2 or TRBV6-3 to TRBJ1-1; TRBD1 might be the D (6 bases). The germline V and J ends were trimmed by 0 bases and 6 bases, with 11 bases remaining between them. There are 14 residues in the CDR3. The germline CDR1 and CDR2 sequences are MNHEY and SVGEGT. This CDR3 reads CASSYSYRDAEAFF. CDR3 DNA, as far as it was read: TGTGCCAGCAGTTACTCATACAGGGACGCTGAA.

This clone was found a few times. The read comes to an end 3 residues before the CDR3 does, leaving the germline J gene to fill in the end. The V gene is TRBV19, the J gene TRBJ1-1, with D unresolved. V shed 5 bases and J shed 4 bases, with 17 bases lying between them. Germline V gene data show CDR1 as LNHDA and CDR2 as SQIVND (reference sequence). The CDR3 contains 15 residues. The CDR3 bases that were read are TGTGCCAGTAGTCCGACGGACTCTGAGTCCACTGAA. Protein sequence: CASSPTDSESTE. Given in full, the CDR3 is CASSPTDSESTEAFF.

This clone was found many times. The CDR3 bases that were read are TGTGCCAGCAGTTCTCCACGGACAGGGGGAAACACCGGGGAG. It encodes CASSSPRTGGNTGE. The CDR3 reads in full as CASSSPRTGGNTGELFF. The V gene is TRBV6-2 or TRBV6-3, the J gene TRBJ2-2; 10 bases are a match to TRBD1. The read finishes 3 residues shy of the CDR3 end, and the germline J gene is used to complete it. Germline V gives CDR1 MNHEY, CDR2 SVGEGT. This CDR3 spans 17 amino acids. J lost 2 bases, V lost 4 bases, and 7 bases had no gene match.

The table lists this clone with many counts. The read ends 3 residues early relative to the CDR3; the germline J gene fills the gap. This chain uses TRBV20-1 with TRBJ1-2, with 11 bases that match TRBD1. This CDR3 contains 13 residues. From germline, CDR1 is DFQATT and CDR2 SNEGSKA (reference sequence). CDR3 bases read: TGCAGTGCTGGACAGGGGGCCGTTCCGGGC. Translation: CSAGQGAVPG. The whole CDR3 sequence reads CSAGQGAVPGYTF.

This clone occurred many times. The read is 3 residues too short to cover the CDR3 end, so that end is filled in from the germline J gene. The chain is built from TRBV20-1 and TRBJ1-2, with D uncertain. The CDR3 contains 15 residues. Per the germline V gene, CDR1 is DFQATT and CDR2 is SNEGSKA (reference sequence). V lost 3 bases and J lost 0, with 14 bases in between. The part of the CDR3 DNA that was read is TGCAGTGCTAGCTATGCAGGCCTTCCTAACTATGGC. As protein: CSASYAGLPNYG. The full CDR3 sequence reads CSASYAGLPNYGYTF.

The sample holds many counts of this clone. The read stops 3 residues short of the end of the CDR3; the missing end is completed from the germline J gene. The genes are TRBV7-2 and TRBJ1-2; possible D gene TRBD1, 6 bases. The CDR3 sequence is 15 residues long. Germline lookup yields CDR1 SGHTA and CDR2 FQGNSA. Between the trimmed V and J ends, which lost 4 bases and 4 bases, there was a span of 16 bases. The covered CDR3 bases are TGTGCCAGCAGCTCCCTTATACAGGGATCCTATGGC. It codes for CASSSLIQGSYG. The CDR3 in its entirety is CASSSLIQGSYGYTF.

This clone was observed at least ten times. Coverage ceases 3 residues before the CDR3 finishes, and the germline J gene fills in the end. V and J are TRBV6-1 and TRBJ2-6; TRBD1 is a possible D gene (6 bases). Germline loops: CDR1 MNHNS, CDR2 SASEGT. V lost 4 bases and J 2 bases, leaving 9 bases between the germline ends. This CDR3 contains 15 residues. The CDR3: CASSAAGAGANVLTF. Incomplete CDR3 DNA: TGTGCCAGCAGTGCGGCAGGGGCTGGGGCCAACGTC.

This clone was observed at least ten times. The DNA read from the CDR3 is TGTGCCAGCAGGTTGGGAGGGGGCAGCTCCTACAATGAG. The encoded protein is CASRLGGGSSYNE. The CDR3, in full, reads CASRLGGGSSYNEQFF. The rearrangement uses TRBV14 and TRBJ2-1; either TRBD1 or TRBD2 may supply D (7 bases each). The read terminates 3 residues ahead of where the CDR3 ends, so the germline J gene completes it. The CDR3 spans 16 residues. V was shortened by 6 bases and J by 0 bases, with 15 bases between the two germline ends. Germline CDR1 is SGHDN and CDR2 is FVKESK.

At least ten counts were recorded for this clone. Read sequence stops 3 residues before the CDR3 end, and the germline J gene provides the missing end. The V call is TRBV28, the J call TRBJ2-3; the match to TRBD2 covers 13 bases. V dropped 8 bases and J dropped 4; count of bases not matched to a gene: 3. CDR3 length: 14 amino acids. Germline CDR1 and CDR2: MDHEN and SYDVKM. The CDR3 region is CASRTSGGADTQYF. The part of the CDR3 DNA that was read is TGTGCCAGCCGAACTAGCGGGGGGGCAGATACG.